In this sample, the clone carrying this T cell receptor beta chain turned up many times. The antigen is undetermined. These data originate in a study of blood T cells in healthy people across ages. Alongside a J-beta primer mix, a sample-barcoded 5' primer served in a second PCR lasting about 6 to 12 cycles. TCRdb reprocessed the 5' RACE reads with MiXCR, giving one entry per CDR3 protein. The sample lists 870,000 or so distinct CDR3 sequences, more than 25% seen once, with roughly a sixth in the top ten. Study-wide points: A strong correlation was seen between TCR beta diversity and naive T cell percentage.

Germline lookup yields CDR1 DFQATT and CDR2 SNEGSKA (reference sequence). This CDR3 region has 14 residues. The V and J ends lost 5 bases and 1 base, in that order; junction bases with no gene match: 5. All donors came from Russia, were Caucasian and healthy, and spanned ages roughly 6 to 95. The sample was blood. The TCR sequence derives from an elderly woman in good health. This chain links TRBV20-1 with TRBJ2-7, with 10 nucleotides matching TRBD2. CDR3 loop: CSAFPGLASYEQYF. The CDR3 DNA reads as TGCAGTGCTTTTCCGGGACTAGCGTCCTACGAGCAGTACTTC.